These T cell receptor beta chains were read from a single sample in a study of cytomegalovirus exposure and HLA in healthy donors. Sequencing used immunoSEQ multiplex PCR; TCRdb keeps in-frame clones, though not all of them. The sample has approximately 210,000 clones, under 85% seen once. Sequencing was done on a sample of PBMCs. These receptors all stem from a woman in her 50s in good health and CMV-seropositive. CDR3s include the opening cysteine and the closing phenylalanine or tryptophan. Each record gives: CDR3 length, V gene, D gene, J gene, clone size, CDR3 protein, CDR3 DNA. D genes are given only for firm matches. Some rows have no size entry. The others give once, few or many, or a class for an expanded clone.

cdr3_length: 16; v_call: TRBV30; d_call: .; j_call: TRBJ2-4; clone_size: .; cdr3_aa: CAWSVTRQIAKNIQYF; cdr3_nt: TGTGCCTGGAGTGTGACGCGGCAGATAGCCAAAAACATTCAGTACTTC
cdr3_length: 15; v_call: TRBV30; d_call: .; j_call: TRBJ1-5; clone_size: .; cdr3_aa: CAWSVGSGWGQPQHF; cdr3_nt: TGTGCCTGGAGTGTAGGGTCAGGGTGGGGTCAGCCCCAGCATTTT
cdr3_length: 15; v_call: TRBV5-1; d_call: TRBD2; j_call: TRBJ2-7; clone_size: .; cdr3_aa: CASSKGLAATVEQYF; cdr3_nt: TGCGCCAGCAGCAAGGGACTAGCGGCCACGGTCGAGCAGTACTTC
cdr3_length: 14; v_call: TRBV6-5; d_call: .; j_call: TRBJ2-3; clone_size: .; cdr3_aa: CASSRTVGAMTQYF; cdr3_nt: TGTGCCAGCTCTAGAACAGTGGGGGCCATGACGCAGTATTTT
cdr3_length: 14; v_call: TRBV6-6; d_call: .; j_call: TRBJ1-2; clone_size: .; cdr3_aa: CASSYNQGNYGYTF; cdr3_nt: TGTGCCAGCAGTTACAATCAGGGCAACTATGGCTACACCTTC
cdr3_length: 15; v_call: TRBV29-1; d_call: TRBD1; j_call: TRBJ2-2; clone_size: .; cdr3_aa: CSVHRDRDFGGELFF; cdr3_nt: TGCAGCGTTCACCGGGACAGGGATTTCGGCGGGGAGCTGTTTTTT
cdr3_length: 14; v_call: TRBV4-1; d_call: .; j_call: TRBJ2-5; clone_size: .; cdr3_aa: CASSQGARQETQYF; cdr3_nt: TGCGCCAGCAGCCAGGGAGCCCGCCAAGAGACCCAGTACTTC
cdr3_length: 15; v_call: TRBV5-1; d_call: .; j_call: TRBJ1-4; clone_size: .; cdr3_aa: CASSWQGTVVEKLFF; cdr3_nt: TGCGCCAGCAGCTGGCAGGGGACGGTGGTTGAAAAACTGTTTTTT
cdr3_length: 16; v_call: TRBV7-6; d_call: TRBD2; j_call: TRBJ2-7; clone_size: .; cdr3_aa: CASSLVVASGGYEQYF; cdr3_nt: TGTGCCAGCAGCTTAGTGGTGGCTAGCGGGGGTTACGAGCAGTACTTC
cdr3_length: 11; v_call: TRBV20-1; d_call: .; j_call: TRBJ1-2; clone_size: .; cdr3_aa: CSAREDYGYTF; cdr3_nt: TGCAGTGCTAGGGAGGATTATGGCTACACCTTC
cdr3_length: 14; v_call: TRBV6-1; d_call: .; j_call: TRBJ1-4; clone_size: .; cdr3_aa: CASTSGTTNEKLFF; cdr3_nt: TGTGCCAGCACCTCCGGGACAACTAATGAAAAACTGTTTTTT
cdr3_length: 17; v_call: TRBV5-1; d_call: .; j_call: TRBJ1-1; clone_size: .; cdr3_aa: CASSSPLDRPMNTEAFF; cdr3_nt: TGCGCCAGCAGCTCTCCCCTCGACAGGCCGATGAACACTGAAGCTTTCTTT
cdr3_length: 15; v_call: TRBV5-6; d_call: TRBD1; j_call: TRBJ1-2; clone_size: .; cdr3_aa: CASSSGQGTNYGYTF; cdr3_nt: TGTGCCAGCAGCTCGGGACAGGGAACTAACTATGGCTACACCTTC
cdr3_length: 17; v_call: TRBV19; d_call: .; j_call: TRBJ1-2; clone_size: .; cdr3_aa: CASSPVGSGPLYYGYTF; cdr3_nt: TGTGCCAGTAGCCCCGTGGGGAGCGGGCCCCTTTACTATGGCTACACCTTC
cdr3_length: 14; v_call: TRBV11-2; d_call: .; j_call: TRBJ2-5; clone_size: .; cdr3_aa: CASSPGLLQETQYF; cdr3_nt: TGTGCCAGCAGCCCGGGACTGTTACAAGAGACCCAGTACTTC
cdr3_length: 15; v_call: TRBV2; d_call: .; j_call: TRBJ1-2; clone_size: .; cdr3_aa: CASSEVATASYGYTF; cdr3_nt: TGTGCCAGCAGTGAAGTAGCCACCGCTTCCTATGGCTACACCTTC
cdr3_length: 19; v_call: TRBV4-1; d_call: TRBD1; j_call: TRBJ1-6; clone_size: once; cdr3_aa: CASSQVGTGGFLRNSPLHF; cdr3_nt: TGCGCCAGCAGCCAAGTCGGGACAGGGGGCTTCTTACGGAATTCACCCCTCCACTTT
cdr3_length: 13; v_call: TRBV18; d_call: TRBD1; j_call: TRBJ1-2; clone_size: .; cdr3_aa: CASSLDRGNGYTF; cdr3_nt: TGTGCCAGCTCCCTGGACAGGGGGAATGGCTACACCTTC
cdr3_length: 12; v_call: TRBV15; d_call: .; j_call: TRBJ2-7; clone_size: .; cdr3_aa: CATSRAGYEQYF; cdr3_nt: TGTGCCACCAGCAGGGCAGGCTACGAGCAGTACTTC
cdr3_length: 14; v_call: TRBV28; d_call: .; j_call: TRBJ2-4; clone_size: .; cdr3_aa: CASRKGGAENIQYF; cdr3_nt: TGTGCCAGCAGGAAGGGGGGGGCTGAAAACATTCAGTACTTC
cdr3_length: 11; v_call: TRBV11-2; d_call: .; j_call: TRBJ1-2; clone_size: .; cdr3_aa: CASSSGGGYTF; cdr3_nt: TGTGCCAGCAGCTCTGGGGGCGGCTACACCTTC
cdr3_length: 15; v_call: TRBV19; d_call: .; j_call: TRBJ1-5; clone_size: .; cdr3_aa: CASRHDSFGNQPQHF; cdr3_nt: TGTGCCAGTAGACATGACAGTTTTGGGAATCAGCCCCAGCATTTT
cdr3_length: 14; v_call: TRBV6-5; d_call: TRBD1; j_call: TRBJ1-5; clone_size: .; cdr3_aa: CASSRQGGNQPQHF; cdr3_nt: TGTGCCAGCAGCCGACAGGGCGGCAATCAGCCCCAGCATTTT
cdr3_length: 17; v_call: TRBV21-1; d_call: .; j_call: TRBJ2-6; clone_size: .; cdr3_aa: CASSTNLTGAGANVLTF; cdr3_nt: TGTGCCAGCAGCACCAACCTCACAGGGGCTGGGGCCAACGTCCTGACTTTC
cdr3_length: 17; v_call: TRBV30; d_call: .; j_call: TRBJ2-1; clone_size: .; cdr3_aa: CAWSVEPPTVIYNEQFF; cdr3_nt: TGTGCCTGGAGTGTAGAACCCCCTACGGTGATCTACAATGAGCAGTTCTTC
cdr3_length: 14; v_call: TRBV6-6; d_call: .; j_call: TRBJ2-2; clone_size: .; cdr3_aa: CASSRDTGGGELFF; cdr3_nt: TGTGCCAGCAGTCGAGATACCGGCGGCGGGGAGCTGTTTTTT
cdr3_length: 14; v_call: TRBV9; d_call: .; j_call: TRBJ2-3; clone_size: .; cdr3_aa: CASSPASGTDTQYF; cdr3_nt: TGTGCCAGCAGCCCCGCCTCGGGCACAGATACGCAGTATTTT
cdr3_length: 12; v_call: TRBV7-2; d_call: .; j_call: TRBJ1-6; clone_size: .; cdr3_aa: CASSVNQGPLHF; cdr3_nt: TGTGCCAGCAGCGTGAACCAGGGGCCCCTCCACTTT
cdr3_length: 15; v_call: TRBV19; d_call: .; j_call: TRBJ1-1; clone_size: .; cdr3_aa: CASSINRVSNTEAFF; cdr3_nt: TGTGCCAGTAGTATCAACAGAGTTAGTAACACTGAAGCTTTCTTT
cdr3_length: 13; v_call: TRBV30; d_call: .; j_call: TRBJ1-6; clone_size: .; cdr3_aa: CAWSGENNSPLHF; cdr3_nt: TGTGCCTGGAGCGGGGAGAATAATTCACCCCTCCACTTT
cdr3_length: 12; v_call: TRBV6-1; d_call: .; j_call: TRBJ1-5; clone_size: .; cdr3_aa: CASRGGVQPQHF; cdr3_nt: TGTGCCAGCCGGGGGGGGGTTCAGCCCCAGCATTTT
cdr3_length: 18; v_call: TRBV7-9; d_call: TRBD2; j_call: TRBJ2-7; clone_size: .; cdr3_aa: CASSSGLAGGVGSYEQYF; cdr3_nt: TGTGCCAGCAGCTCGGGACTAGCGGGGGGGGTGGGCTCCTACGAGCAGTACTTC
cdr3_length: 15; v_call: TRBV7-3; d_call: TRBD1; j_call: TRBJ2-5; clone_size: .; cdr3_aa: CASSPTGPGSETQYF; cdr3_nt: TGTGCCAGCAGCCCGACAGGGCCGGGGTCAGAGACCCAGTACTTC
cdr3_length: 15; v_call: TRBV18; d_call: TRBD1; j_call: TRBJ1-1; clone_size: .; cdr3_aa: CASSPRTGTNTEAFF; cdr3_nt: TGTGCCAGCTCACCGCGGACAGGGACCAACACTGAAGCTTTCTTT
cdr3_length: 13; v_call: TRBV15; d_call: .; j_call: TRBJ1-6; clone_size: .; cdr3_aa: CATSRDRHSPLHF; cdr3_nt: TGTGCCACCAGCAGAGATCGTCATTCACCCCTCCACTTT
cdr3_length: 13; v_call: TRBV15; d_call: .; j_call: TRBJ2-7; clone_size: .; cdr3_aa: CATSRENGYEQYF; cdr3_nt: TGTGCCACCAGCAGAGAGAACGGGTACGAGCAGTACTTC
cdr3_length: 14; v_call: TRBV7-2; d_call: TRBD2; j_call: TRBJ2-5; clone_size: .; cdr3_aa: CASSYERGEETQYF; cdr3_nt: TGTGCCAGCAGCTACGAGCGGGGGGAAGAGACCCAGTACTTC
cdr3_length: 16; v_call: TRBV5-6; d_call: .; j_call: TRBJ1-2; clone_size: .; cdr3_aa: CASSWGDSRAFYGYTF; cdr3_nt: TGTGCCAGCAGCTGGGGGGACTCGAGAGCTTTCTATGGCTACACCTTC
cdr3_length: 18; v_call: TRBV7-2; d_call: TRBD1; j_call: TRBJ2-3; clone_size: .; cdr3_aa: CASSSPSGQGNTWDTQYF; cdr3_nt: TGTGCCAGCAGCTCCCCCTCCGGACAGGGAAACACATGGGATACGCAGTATTTT
cdr3_length: 15; v_call: TRBV7-9; d_call: .; j_call: TRBJ2-5; clone_size: .; cdr3_aa: CASSQGPGIWETQYF; cdr3_nt: TGTGCCAGCAGCCAGGGTCCGGGCATTTGGGAGACCCAGTACTTC
cdr3_length: 14; v_call: TRBV19; d_call: .; j_call: TRBJ1-3; clone_size: .; cdr3_aa: CASSPTQDLNTIYF; cdr3_nt: TGTGCCAGTAGTCCTACGCAGGATCTAAACACCATATATTTT